This T cell receptor beta chain was recovered during a study of T cells in Graves' hyperthyroidism and ophthalmopathy (dated by TCRdb to 2018 to 2020). For the wider study: Peripheral blood samples were taken at the time of initial diagnosis, prior to any treatment. A discovery cohort of about 95 patients, about 44 with Graves' ophthalmopathy and about 58 with stable Graves' hyperthyroidism, was used to find distinguishing TCR V-J signatures. After sampling, hyperthyroidism patients received methimazole starting at 30 mg daily, and ophthalmopathy patients received high-dose intravenous methylprednisolone. Prospective prediction of ophthalmopathy was tested in an independent validation cohort consisting of some 18 hyperthyroidism patients and over 15 patients who later progressed to ophthalmopathy. The 100 discovery patients were randomly divided into training and test sets at a 7:3 ratio. The paper reports TCR Vbeta CDR3 sequencing of roughly 140 peripheral blood samples: approximately 41 ophthalmopathy, fewer than 85 hyperthyroidism and some 17 progressor patients. Thyroid tissue and blood T-cell repertoires from about six Graves' hyperthyroidism patients were also compared in the study. The full study reports these points: A 13 V-J signature model separated ophthalmopathy from stable hyperthyroidism, with 87.88% sensitivity and approximately 81% specificity in cross-validation and 80%/75% in testing. In validation, the model predicted progression to ophthalmopathy a median of 6.5 months before onset, with about 67% sensitivity and 72.22% specificity. No statistical method was used to set the sample size in advance, and investigators knew the group allocation. Blood samples also contained most of the expanded thyroid clonotypes (frequency above 0.001), which suggests that blood repertoires may reflect thyroid immune responses.

Regarding this clonotype: What antigen it recognizes has not been identified. No clone much larger than this one lies a single base away; base qualities are absent.

The CDR3 spans 16 residues, from the cysteine through the phenylalanine. The entry retains the CDR3 DNA only, 48 bases that are in frame from base 1. The CDR1 and CDR2 encoded by the germline V gene (reference sequence) are SEHNR and FQNEAQ. Between the V and J ends, shortened by 5 bases and 4 bases respectively, the junction contains 18 bases. TCR beta CDR3 regions were amplified from RNA transcripts. The first round of RT-PCR for the TCR CDR3 was performed with the HTBI primer set and the Qiagen OneStep RT-PCR kit. Libraries were constructed in a second round of multiplex PCR, after which size selection and purification were performed. Sequencing of the libraries was done on an Illumina HiSeq2000 using paired-end 100 bp reads. The original pipeline was this. SOAPnuke was used to process the raw data, with reads discarded if the reads contained adapters or uncalled bases, had a mean Phred below 15, or lacked an exact constant-primer or identifier match. COPE v1.2.5 was used to merge the high-quality paired reads, and each unique nucleotide sequence was defined as a clonotype. MiTCR v1.1 was used to align clonotypes to the IMGT TRBV, TRBD and TRBJ reference segments. The analysis included only V-J combinations with a frequency above 0.0001, which together covered about 99% of the repertoires. The TCS score was defined as F50 (clonal expansion) divided by E x V (chaos), with BLOSUM62-based TCRdist calculated between CDR3 peptides within each V-J. Welch's t-statistics and random forest reduced fewer than 550 V-J features to roughly 13, which were used in a naive Bayes classifier (R e1071). The raw public data were reprocessed by TCRdb itself: fastp quality trimming at Q25, MiXCR clonotype calling, in-frame beta chains only. Identical CDR3 proteins give one entry, which carries the most common genes and DNA. TCRdb, rather than the study authors, made the V and J calls. The sample includes more than 300,000 distinct CDR3 sequences, with approximately 17% observed a single time. The ten largest clonotypes hold 30% to 35% of the sample.

Hyperthyroidism patients were aged 18 to 65 years and newly diagnosed, with disease duration of less than 2 months. Exclusion was applied to patients with uncontrolled infections, other autoimmune diseases, pregnancy or lactation. Clinical symptoms, serum thyroxine and TRAb, thyroid ultrasound, and orbital computed tomography formed the basis for the diagnoses. For progressor patients, blood was drawn at the first diagnosis of hyperthyroidism, before any ophthalmopathy symptoms had appeared. PBMCs were separated from under 11 ml of fresh peripheral blood using Ficoll-Paque density gradient centrifugation. Progressor patients were first diagnosed with Graves' hyperthyroidism and then developed ophthalmopathy during follow-up. Total RNA was extracted using Trizol reagent, and RNA quality was assessed on an Agilent 2100 Bioanalyzer.

The clonotype was recovered from a woman in her twenties or thirties with Graves' hyperthyroidism that later progressed to Graves' ophthalmopathy. The rearranged chain carries TRBV7-9 and TRBJ2-1, and perhaps TRBD1 as D gene, on 5 matching bases. The sample taken for sequencing was blood. CDR3 loop: CASSEVVRDSYNEQFF. The DNA reads as follows: TGTGCCAGCAGCGAAGTCGTCAGGGATTCATACAATGAGCAGTTCTTC.